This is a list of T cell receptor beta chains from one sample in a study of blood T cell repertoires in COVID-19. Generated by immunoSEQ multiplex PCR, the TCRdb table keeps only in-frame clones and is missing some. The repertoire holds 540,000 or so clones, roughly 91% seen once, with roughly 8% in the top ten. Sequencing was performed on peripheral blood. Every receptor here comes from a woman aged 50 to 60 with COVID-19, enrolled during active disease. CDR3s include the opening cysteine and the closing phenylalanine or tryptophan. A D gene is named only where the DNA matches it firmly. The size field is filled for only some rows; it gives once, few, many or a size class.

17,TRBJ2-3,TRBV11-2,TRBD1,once,CASSFGVDRGGSDTQYF,TGTGCCAGCAGCTTTGGGGTGGACAGGGGAGGGTCAGATACGCAGTATTTT
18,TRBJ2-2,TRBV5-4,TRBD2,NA,CASSLTGLAGGNTGELFF,TGTGCCAGCAGCTTAACCGGACTAGCGGGGGGGAACACCGGGGAGCTGTTTTTT
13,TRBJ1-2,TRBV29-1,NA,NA,CSVGEPAGAGYTF,TGCAGCGTTGGGGAGCCAGCAGGAGCTGGCTACACCTTC
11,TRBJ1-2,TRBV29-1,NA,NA,CSVAREGGYTF,TGCAGTGTCGCCAGGGAAGGGGGCTACACCTTC
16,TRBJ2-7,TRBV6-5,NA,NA,CASSYSGGVVSYEQYF,TGTGCCAGCAGTTATTCGGGCGGGGTGGTTTCCTACGAGCAGTACTTC
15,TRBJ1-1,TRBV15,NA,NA,CATSMGEGFATEAFF,TGTGCCACCAGCATGGGGGAGGGGTTTGCCACTGAAGCTTTCTTT
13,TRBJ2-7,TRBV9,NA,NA,CASSVGGNEEQYF,TGTGCCAGCAGCGTAGGCGGTAATGAGGAGCAGTACTTC
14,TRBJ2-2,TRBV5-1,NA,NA,CASLDTTYTGELFF,TGCGCCAGCTTGGACACGACTTACACCGGGGAGCTGTTTTTT
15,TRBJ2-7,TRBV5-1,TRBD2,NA,CASSLSTSGVTRQYF,TGCGCCAGCAGCTTGAGTACTAGCGGGGTGACGAGGCAGTACTTC
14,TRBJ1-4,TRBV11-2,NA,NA,CASSDWLTNEKLFF,TGTGCCAGCAGCGATTGGCTAACTAATGAAAAACTGTTTTTT
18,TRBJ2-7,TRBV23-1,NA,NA,CASIFETRWAFELYEQYF,TGCGCCAGCATCTTCGAAACCCGGTGGGCCTTTGAGCTCTACGAGCAGTACTTC
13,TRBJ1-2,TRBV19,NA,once,CASSPGGGSGYTF,TGTGCCAGTAGTCCCGGCGGGGGCTCTGGCTACACCTTC
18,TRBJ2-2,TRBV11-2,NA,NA,CASRTPRGSRSRTGELFF,TGTGCCAGCAGGACCCCGAGGGGGTCTCGGAGCCGCACCGGGGAGCTGTTTTTT
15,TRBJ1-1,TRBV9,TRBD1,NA,CASSVFPGGNTEAFF,TGTGCCAGCAGCGTATTCCCAGGGGGCAACACTGAAGCTTTCTTT
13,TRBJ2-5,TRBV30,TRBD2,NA,CAWKHRGGETQYF,TGTGCCTGGAAGCACCGGGGAGGGGAGACCCAGTACTTC
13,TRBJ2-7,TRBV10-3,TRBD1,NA,CAIRPGQGDEQYF,TGTGCCATCAGACCGGGACAGGGCGACGAGCAGTACTTC
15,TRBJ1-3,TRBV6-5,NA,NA,CASSSTFNTGNTIYF,TGTGCCAGCAGTTCGACTTTTAACACTGGAAACACCATATATTTT